The 21 T cell receptor beta chains given below trace back to one sample, sequenced in a study of long-term antiretroviral therapy in people with HIV. At survey level, the immunoSEQ assay was run in its v3.0 version. The table came from immunoSEQ multiplex PCR; TCRdb's copy has only in-frame clones and leaves some out. The repertoire holds fewer than 20,000 clones, with around nine tenths as singletons. The sample consisted of unsorted PBMCs, taken 0.5 years after starting antiretroviral therapy. These TCRs come from a man aged 35-49 years with HIV.

The chain employs TRBV5-6 and TRBJ1-1; TRBD1 matches at 7 bases. The germline V gene has CDR1 SGHDT and CDR2 YYEEEE. Losses at the gene ends were 3 bases for V and 4 bases for J; bases not matched to a gene: 9. The CDR3 runs to 15 residues. The DNA of the CDR3 is TGTGCCAGCAGCTACCCAGGACAGGTGGCCACTGAAGCTTTCTTT. Residues: CASSYPGQVATEAFF.

CDR3 coding DNA: TGTGCCAGCAACGGACGACAGGGATACGAGCAGTACTTC. Translation: CASNGRQGYEQYF. The chain couples TRBV2 to TRBJ2-7; 7 bases are a match to TRBD1. Trimming at V came to 7 bases and at J to 4 bases, leaving 7 bases not matched to a gene. The germline V gene has CDR1 SNHLY and CDR2 FYNNEI. The length of the CDR3 is 13 residues.

J is TRBJ2-2 and V is TRBV6-1, with D unclear. The CDR3 runs to 14 residues. V lost 0 bases and J 6 bases, leaving 8 bases between the germline ends. Germline loops: CDR1 MNHNS, CDR2 SASEGT. The CDR3 here is CASSEARAAGELFF. The CDR3 coding sequence is TGTGCCAGCAGTGAAGCAAGGGCGGCCGGGGAGCTGTTTTTT.

V and J are TRBV7-9 and TRBJ1-1, with D uncertain. CDR1 and CDR2 from the germline V gene are SEHNR and FQNEAQ (reference sequence). V was shortened by 7 bases and J by 7 bases, with 10 bases between the two germline ends. The CDR3 consists of 11 residues. CDR3 residues: CASITGFEAFF. In DNA form, the CDR3 reads TGTGCCAGCATCACCGGTTTTGAAGCTTTCTTT.

The chain carries TRBV27 and TRBJ2-7; 9 bases are shared with TRBD2. The germline gives CDR1 MNHEY, CDR2 SMNVEV (reference sequence). The V segment lost 6 bases and the J segment 4 bases; nucleotides outside the gene matches: 7. The CDR3 is 14 residues long. In nucleotides, the CDR3 is TGTGCCAGCAGAGAAGCGGGAGGTTTTTACGAGCAGTACTTC. Amino acid sequence: CASREAGGFYEQYF.

This chain joins TRBV2 and TRBJ1-1, with TRBD1 matching over 11 bases. The CDR3 spans 13 residues. Trimming removed 6 bases from V and 7 bases from J; junction bases left unmatched: 4. Germline CDR1 is SNHLY and CDR2 is FYNNEI. CDR3 amino acids: CASSRDRGSEAFF. CDR3 DNA: TGTGCCAGCAGCCGGGACAGGGGGAGTGAAGCTTTCTTT.

V gene TRBV11-2 combines with J gene TRBJ2-1, with D uncertain. V dropped 5 bases and J dropped 2 bases, with 10 bases sitting between them. The V gene's germline CDR1 is SGHAT and CDR2 FQNNGV. CDR3 length: 14 amino acids. In DNA form, the CDR3 reads TGTGCCAGCAGCCTATTAAACCCCTACAATGAGCAGTTCTTC. This translates into CASSLLNPYNEQFF. Based on the CDR3 plus reference TRBV11-2 and TRBJ2-1, the full variable domain is EAGVAQSPRYKIIEKRQSVAFWCNPISGHATLYWYQQILGQGPKLLIQFQNNGVVDDSQLPKDRFSAERLKGVDSTLKIQPAKLEDSAVYLCASSLLNPYNEQFFGPGTRLTVL.

Only a few counts were recorded for this clone. The V and J genes are TRBV5-4 and TRBJ1-2; D uncertain. The CDR3 is 13 amino acids. Trimming pared 3 bases from V and 7 bases from J, leaving 13 bases between. CDR1 is SGHNT, CDR2 YYREEE, per germline (reference sequence). The CDR3 DNA follows: TGTGCCAGCAGCTACATAGAGGGAGCTGGCTACACCTTC. Its protein is CASSYIEGAGYTF.

The rearrangement links TRBV6-5 to TRBJ2-1; D might be TRBD1 (6 bases). Germline-derived CDR1 and CDR2 are MNHEY and SVGAGI. V lost 8 bases, J lost 7 bases, and 9 bases lay in between. This CDR3 is 11 amino acids long. The CDR3 here is CASLQGNEQFF. The CDR3 bases are TGTGCCAGCCTTCAGGGGAATGAGCAGTTCTTC.

The rearrangement joins TRBV11-2 to TRBJ1-1; D is undetermined. CDR3 size: 15 residues. Trimming took 3 bases from V and 3 from J, leaving 14 bases between them. CDR1 is SGHAT and CDR2 is FQNNGV in the germline V gene. The CDR3 sequence is CASSLSPGSHTEAFF. Written as DNA, the CDR3 is TGTGCCAGCAGCTTGTCCCCCGGGTCTCACACTGAAGCTTTCTTT. The full variable domain, its missing parts supplied by reference TRBV11-2 and TRBJ1-1, is EAGVAQSPRYKIIEKRQSVAFWCNPISGHATLYWYQQILGQGPKLLIQFQNNGVVDDSQLPKDRFSAERLKGVDSTLKIQPAKLEDSAVYLCASSLSPGSHTEAFFGQGTRLTVV.

The V call is TRBV4-2, the J call TRBJ2-7, with D possibly being TRBD1 or TRBD2 (5 bases each). Trimming took off 9 bases at V and 6 bases at J, with 18 bases between the two ends. The CDR3 has 13 residues. Germline CDR1 LGHNA, CDR2 YNFKEQ. In DNA form, the CDR3 reads TGTGCCAGTTCTACCGGGGCCGTAACCGAGCAGTACTTC. Translating it yields CASSTGAVTEQYF.

The chain uses TRBV19 and TRBJ1-1, with TRBD1 matching 8 bases. Germline lookup yields CDR1 LNHDA and CDR2 SQIVND (reference sequence). With V trimmed by 4 bases and J by 4 bases, 14 bases remained unmatched. This CDR3 spans 17 amino acids. The CDR3 DNA reads TGTGCCAGTAGTAGACTGTCCGACAGGGGATTTGGCACTGAAGCTTTCTTT. Its protein product is CASSRLSDRGFGTEAFF.

This chain links TRBV10-2 with TRBJ2-3, with a tentative D call TRBD2 (6 bases). The CDR3 is made up of 17 amino acids. CDR1 is WSHSY and CDR2 is SAAADI in the germline V gene. V was clipped by 7 bases and J by 2 bases, with 22 bases between them. The CDR3 nucleotides read TGCGCCAGCAAACGTACCGTCCGGGAGACTCCCACAGATACGCAGTATTTT. This translates into CASKRTVRETPTDTQYF.

In its sample, this clone was seen once. The genes are TRBV14 and TRBJ2-1; D ambiguous. The germline V gene encodes CDR1 SGHDN and CDR2 FVKESK. The CDR3 covers 15 residues. V lost 0 bases, J lost 0 bases, and 6 bases lay in between. The CDR3: CASSQEADSYNEQFF. The CDR3, as DNA: TGTGCCAGCAGCCAAGAGGCAGACTCCTACAATGAGCAGTTCTTC.

This clone showed up just once. The chain joins TRBV7-9 to TRBJ2-7; unclear D gene. V was clipped by 5 bases and J by 6 bases, with 11 bases between them. The CDR3 consists of 12 residues. Germline assignment: CDR1 SEHNR and CDR2 FQNEAQ (reference sequence). The CDR3 here is CASSPFGPEQYF. For the CDR3, the DNA is TGTGCCAGCAGCCCTTTCGGGCCCGAGCAGTACTTC.

The V and J genes are TRBV11-1 and TRBJ2-1; 9 nucleotides agree with TRBD2. CDR3 size: 14 residues. CDR1 SGHAT and CDR2 FQDESV come from the germline V gene (reference sequence). Unmatched junction bases numbered 5, after V lost 6 bases and J lost 5 bases. The CDR3 protein is CASSSGLAHNEQFF. The DNA for the CDR3 is TGTGCCAGCAGTTCGGGACTAGCCCACAATGAGCAGTTCTTC. Full variable domain (rest looked up from reference TRBV11-1 and TRBJ2-1): EAEVAQSPRYKITEKSQAVAFWCDPISGHATLYWYRQILGQGPELLVQFQDESVVDDSQLPKDRFSAERLKGVDSTLKIQPAELGDSAMYLCASSSGLAHNEQFFGPGTRLTVL.

The chain links TRBV9 to TRBJ2-7, with TRBD2 as a possible D gene (6 bases). Germline loops: CDR1 SGDLS, CDR2 YYNGEE. V was pared by 2 bases and J by 2 bases, with 14 bases between. The CDR3 runs 15 residues. For the CDR3, the DNA is TGTGCCAGCAGCGTGAGAGGGGACTCTCCCTACGAGCAGTACTTC. Residues: CASSVRGDSPYEQYF.

The J gene is TRBJ2-5, the V gene TRBV5-1; D ambiguous. Germline CDR1 SGHRS, CDR2 YFSETQ. Trimming took 0 bases from V and 6 from J, leaving 9 bases between them. The CDR3 contains 13 residues. CDR3 region: CASSLAEFKTQYF. The CDR3 DNA is TGCGCCAGCAGCTTGGCGGAATTTAAGACCCAGTACTTC. Full variable domain (remainder filled in from reference TRBV5-1 and TRBJ2-5): KAGVTQTPRYLIKTRGQQVTLSCSPISGHRSVSWYQQTPGQGLQFLFEYFSETQRNKGNFPGRFSGRQFSNSRSEMNVSTLELGDSALYLCASSLAEFKTQYFGPGTRLLVL.

This chain joins TRBV2 and TRBJ2-6; D gene ambiguous. The V gene lost 2 bases and the J gene lost 4 bases, with 3 bases spanning the gap. Per the germline V gene, CDR1 is SNHLY and CDR2 is FYNNEI. The CDR3 runs 13 residues. This CDR3 is CASSEPGANVLTF. CDR3 coding DNA: TGTGCCAGCAGTGAACCAGGGGCCAACGTCCTGACTTTC.

The genes are TRBV14 and TRBJ2-7, with 10 bases aligning to TRBD2. This CDR3 has 12 residues. V lost 8 bases, J lost 6 bases, and 4 bases stayed unmatched. The germline CDR1 and CDR2 sequences are SGHDN and FVKESK. The CDR3 loop is CASGLAVGEQYF. Here the CDR3 DNA reads TGTGCCAGCGGACTAGCGGTTGGCGAGCAGTACTTC.

The chain is built from TRBV6-1 and TRBJ2-7, with 9 bases lining up with TRBD2. The trim removed 5 bases at V and 3 bases at J, leaving 5 bases unmatched. Germline V gene sequence: CDR1 MNHNS, CDR2 SASEGT. The CDR3 is 14 amino acids. The CDR3 sequence is CASSSGGTVYEQYF. CDR3 in DNA: TGTGCCAGCAGTAGCGGGGGGACAGTCTACGAGCAGTACTTC.